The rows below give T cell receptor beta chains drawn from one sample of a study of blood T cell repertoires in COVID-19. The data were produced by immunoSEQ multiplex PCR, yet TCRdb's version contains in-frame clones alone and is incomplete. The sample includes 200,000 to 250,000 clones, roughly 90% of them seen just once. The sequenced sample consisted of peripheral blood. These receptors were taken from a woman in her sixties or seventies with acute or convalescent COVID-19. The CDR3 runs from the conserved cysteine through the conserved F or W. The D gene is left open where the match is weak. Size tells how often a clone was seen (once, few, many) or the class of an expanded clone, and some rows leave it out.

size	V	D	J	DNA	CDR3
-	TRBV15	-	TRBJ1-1	TGTGCCACCAGCAGAGGAGACTCCGGGACAGAAGCTTTCTTT	CATSRGDSGTEAFF
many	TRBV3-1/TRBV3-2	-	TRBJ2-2	TGTGCCAGCAGCCAAGATCGAATGGCCACCGGGGAGCTGTTTTTT	CASSQDRMATGELFF
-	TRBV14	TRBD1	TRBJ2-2	TGTGCCAGCAGCTGGACAGGGTACACCGGGGAGCTGTTTTTT	CASSWTGYTGELFF
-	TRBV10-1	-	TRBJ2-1	TGCGCCAGCAGTGAGGGCTTTGGTACCTACAATGAGCAGTTCTTC	CASSEGFGTYNEQFF
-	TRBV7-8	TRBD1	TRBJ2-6	TGTGCCAGCAGCTTTTCTCAGGGGGCGTTATCTGGGGCCAACGTCCTGACTTTC	CASSFSQGALSGANVLTF
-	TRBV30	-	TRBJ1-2	TGTGCCTGGACAGTTATCGATTATGGCTACACCTTC	CAWTVIDYGYTF
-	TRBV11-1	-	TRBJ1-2	TGTGCCAGCAGTCCGGACGGGGGGAACTATGGCTACACCTTC	CASSPDGGNYGYTF
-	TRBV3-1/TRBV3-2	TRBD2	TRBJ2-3	TGTGCCAGCAGCCACACTAGCGGGAGGCAATTGGGAGATACGCAGTATTTT	CASSHTSGRQLGDTQYF
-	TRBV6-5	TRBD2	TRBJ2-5	TGTGCCAGCACGCCACTAGCGGGGGGAGTGAAGACCCAGTACTTC	CASTPLAGGVKTQYF
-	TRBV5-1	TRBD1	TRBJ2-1	TGCGCCAGCAGCTTTAGGCTCAGGGGGCTCTTGACAGTTGAGCAGTTCTTC	CASSFRLRGLLTVEQFF
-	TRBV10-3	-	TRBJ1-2	TGTGCCATCAGTAGCAGGGACTCAAGCGGCTACACCTTC	CAISSRDSSGYTF
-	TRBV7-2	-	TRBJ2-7	TGTGCCAGCAGCTCGACAGGCTACGAGCAGTACTTC	CASSSTGYEQYF
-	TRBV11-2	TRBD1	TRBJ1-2	TGTGCCAGCAGCTTCGACAGGGGTGCAGATGGCTACACCTTC	CASSFDRGADGYTF
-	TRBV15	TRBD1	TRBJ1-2	TGTGCCACCGAGAATCCGGGACAGGGGGCAAGGGGCTACACCTTC	CATENPGQGARGYTF
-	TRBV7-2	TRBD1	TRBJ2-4	TGTGCCAGCAGCTTAGCGTTGGACAGGGATAAGTACTTC	CASSLALDRDKYF
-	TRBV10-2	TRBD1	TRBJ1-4	TGCGCCAGCACCAGAACAGGGGGCTCGTCAACTAATGAAAAACTGTTTTTT	CASTRTGGSSTNEKLFF
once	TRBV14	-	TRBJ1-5	TGTGCCAGCAGCCAAGTTCGTGTGTCGAGCAATCAGCCCCAGCATTTT	CASSQVRVSSNQPQHF
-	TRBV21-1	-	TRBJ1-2	TGTGCCAGCAGCGGAAGGACAGGGAACTATGGCTACACCTTC	CASSGRTGNYGYTF
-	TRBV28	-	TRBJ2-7	TGTGCCAGCAGCCGTCTCGAGCAGTACTTC	CASSRLEQYF
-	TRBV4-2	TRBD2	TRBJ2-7	TGTGCCAGCAGCCAAGAAGCTAGCGGGAGATCCCTAGTCAAGCAGTACTTC	CASSQEASGRSLVKQYF
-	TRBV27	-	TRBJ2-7	TGTGCCAGCAGAATACAGGGCAGTTCCTACGAGCAGTACTTC	CASRIQGSSYEQYF
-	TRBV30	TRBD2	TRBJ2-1	TGTGCCTGGAGCGGGAGGTACGATGAGCAGTTCTTC	CAWSGRYDEQFF
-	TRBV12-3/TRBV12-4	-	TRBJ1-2	TGTGCCAGCAGTTTAAACAGAGACTATGGCTACACCTTC	CASSLNRDYGYTF
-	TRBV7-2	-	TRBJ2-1	TGTGCCAGCAGCTTTACAGCATACAATGAGCAGTTCTTC	CASSFTAYNEQFF
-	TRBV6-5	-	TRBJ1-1	TGTGCCAGCACTCAAATGTTAGGGGAAAGGGGAGCTTTCTTT	CASTQMLGERGAFF
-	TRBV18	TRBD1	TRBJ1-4	TGTGCCAGCTCACCCGAGACAGGGGGAAATGAAAAACTGTTTTTT	CASSPETGGNEKLFF
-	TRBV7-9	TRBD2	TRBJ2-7	TGTGCCAGCAGCTTAGGAGCGGGAGGTGCAGTCCACGAGCAGTACTTC	CASSLGAGGAVHEQYF
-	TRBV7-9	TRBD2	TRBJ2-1	TGTGCCAGCAGCACATCCGCGGCTAGCGGGAGTGGGGGTGAGCAGTTCTTC	CASSTSAASGSGGEQFF
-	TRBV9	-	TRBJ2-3	TGTGCCAGCAGCCCCTCCTCTTCTGGACTAGATACGCAGTATTTT	CASSPSSSGLDTQYF
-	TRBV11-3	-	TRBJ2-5	TGTGCCAGCAGCTTTTACAGTGAAGAGACCCAGTACTTC	CASSFYSEETQYF
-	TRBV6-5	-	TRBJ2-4	TGTGCCAGCAGTTACGGGGCGGGATTCAAAAACATTCAGTACTTC	CASSYGAGFKNIQYF
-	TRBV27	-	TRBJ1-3	TGTGCCAGCAGAGCTTACTCTGGAAACACCATATATTTT	CASRAYSGNTIYF
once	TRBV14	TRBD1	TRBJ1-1	TGTGCCAGCAGCCTAATTTCTATCTCAGGGGGCACTGAAGCTTTCTTT	CASSLISISGGTEAFF
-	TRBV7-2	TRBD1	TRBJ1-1	TGTGCCAGCAGCCTCCCGGGACAGGGGCCAGCTTTCTTT	CASSLPGQGPAFF
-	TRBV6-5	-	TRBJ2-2	TGTGCCAGCAGTTCAATCAGGGCCTACGGGTCCGGGGAGCTGTTTTTT	CASSSIRAYGSGELFF
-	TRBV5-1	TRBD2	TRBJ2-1	TGCGCCAGCAGCTTAGGACTAGCGGGAGATGAGCAGTTCTTC	CASSLGLAGDEQFF
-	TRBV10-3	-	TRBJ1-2	TGTGCCATCAGTACAGGGAGAGTCGAGTACGGCTACACCTTC	CAISTGRVEYGYTF
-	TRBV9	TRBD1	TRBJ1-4	TGTGCCAGCATCCCACGGGTTTCCGGGACAGGGGCAGGAGGGAATGAAAAACTGTTTTTT	CASIPRVSGTGAGGNEKLFF
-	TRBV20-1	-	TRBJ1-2	TGCAGTGCGGACAGAGACAAGTACACCTTC	CSADRDKYTF
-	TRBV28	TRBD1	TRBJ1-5	TGTGCCAGCAGTTTATCCCTAGGGACAGTCAATCAGCCCCAGCATTTT	CASSLSLGTVNQPQHF
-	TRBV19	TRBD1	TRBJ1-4	TGTGCCAGTAGTTGGGACAGCTCACTGGATAAACTGTTTTTT	CASSWDSSLDKLFF
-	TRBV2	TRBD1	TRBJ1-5	TGTGCCAGCAGCGGTATAAACAGGGGAGTACAGCCCCAGCATTTT	CASSGINRGVQPQHF
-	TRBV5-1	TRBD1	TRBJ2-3	TGCGCCAGTACCACAGGGGCAGATACGCAGTATTTT	CASTTGADTQYF
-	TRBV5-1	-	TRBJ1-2	TGCGCCAGCAGCTTGGTGGACAGCAACTATGGCTACACCTTC	CASSLVDSNYGYTF
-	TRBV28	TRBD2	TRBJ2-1	TGTGCCAGCAGCCCCCAGCGGGGCTCCTACAATGAGCAGTTCTTC	CASSPQRGSYNEQFF
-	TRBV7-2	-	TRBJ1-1	TGTGCCAGCAGCCTTTCCCGGGACACTGAAGCTTTCTTT	CASSLSRDTEAFF
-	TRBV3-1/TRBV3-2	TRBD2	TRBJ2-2	TGTGCCAGCAGCCAAGAAAGGCTAGCGGGGAACACCGGGGAGCTGTTTTTT	CASSQERLAGNTGELFF
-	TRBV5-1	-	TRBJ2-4	TGCGCCAGCAGCTTGGGGCAGGCACTAGACGTTCAGTACTTC	CASSLGQALDVQYF